This T cell receptor beta chain was captured by sequencing in a study of blood T cells in healthy people across ages. This CDR3 contains 15 residues. Germline V gene lookup returns CDR1 SGHNT and CDR2 YYREEE (reference sequence). V lost 0 bases to trimming and J lost 4 bases, with 11 bases between them. The donors, all healthy, were Caucasians living in Russia, aged roughly 6 to 100. Every participating donor contributed roughly 10 milliliters of peripheral blood through a draw. The authors ran a second PCR of roughly 6 to 11 cycles using a sample-barcoded 5' primer and a J-beta primer mix. TCRdb re-derived calls from the 5' RACE reads in MiXCR, one entry per CDR3 protein. The sample yields 750,000 to 850,000 distinct CDR3 sequences, 25% seen once. Another study also made use of these data, one on T cells of mothers and their children. That paper adds: Mothers gave over 9 million TCR beta CDR3 reads each, and children 3 million to 3.5 million each. Thymic selection molds TCR recombination products alike in related and unrelated pairs.

This clonotype was sampled from a boy aged 5-17 years in good health. The sequencing sample was made of blood. The chain combines TRBV5-4 with TRBJ2-1; D unresolved. CDR3 nucleotides: TGTGCCAGCAGCTTGGGAAGCGAGAATTACAATGAGCAGTTCTTC. Translating gives CASSLGSENYNEQFF.